The entry below describes one T cell receptor beta chain. Its antigen is currently not known. No base-level quality is on record; no much larger clone is a single base apart. The sample comes from a study of T cell responses to AZD1222 COVID-19 vaccine (dated by TCRdb to 2020 to 2022). Notes on the research overall: AZD1222 recipients whose second dose came at about 4 weeks and those whose second dose came at about 12 weeks were combined into one group, since spike-specific TCR depth and breadth did not differ between the two schedules. A total of 230 to 250 trial participants underwent TCR sequencing, of whom about 200 had received two doses of AZD1222 and about 25 had received two doses of the MenACWY control vaccine. Trial participants were enrolled into age subgroups of 18-55, 56-69 and 70-plus years, which contained about 150, 28 and 57 TCR-sequenced participants, respectively.

The CDR3 regions of human TCRbeta chains were analyzed by immunosequencing. In the source study's methods: Repertoire TCRs were matched against a reference library of SARS-CoV-2-specific TCRs generated with the MIRA antigen-specificity platform. Breadth was defined as the fraction of unique TCRs that were SARS-CoV-2-associated. Depth was defined as the fraction of total T cells that were SARS-CoV-2-associated. Using the MIRA data, every spike-specific TCR was mapped to the spike region that the TCR reacted to and assigned to either a CD4 or a CD8 class. Log10-transformed breadth and depth values were compared by one-way ANOVA with Sidak's multiple comparisons tests. The table was pulled from immuneACCESS by TCRdb, which kept in-frame rearrangements only. Such tables lose some clones; where checked, under half of the loss comes from unresolved V genes, and the rest has no known cause. V and J calls and clone size are copied from that table; D and trimming were computed from the DNA. The sample includes roughly 140,000 clones, with under 95% observed a single time. The ten largest clones capture about 5% of the sample.

V loses 5 bases, J loses 2 bases, and the germline ends lie 15 bases apart. Counted from cysteine to phenylalanine, this CDR3 has 15 amino acids. The DNA shown is the 45-base CDR3, in frame from base 1. CDR1 is given as LNHNV and CDR2 as YYDKDF, both from the germline V gene (reference sequence). The investigation overall reported the following: After two AZD1222 doses, spike-specific TCR breadth and depth were significantly higher than at day 0 and than in MenACWY recipients. Conclusions about previously exposed vaccinees are limited, since just 6 or 7 AZD1222 recipients were seropositive for SARS-CoV-2 at baseline. CD4 TCRs associated with the vaccine covered the entire spike protein, and the dominant responses were in regions 160-218 and 743-854. Epitopes outside the regions mutated in the B.1.351 and B.1.1.7 variants were reportedly recognized by nearly half of the unique spike-specific TCRs. Participants were mostly white British and included more females than males, and it was suggested by the authors that clonal diversity may have been underestimated. Because no day 14 peak-response samples were available, repertoires were characterized only after the peak T cell response. In the small 56-69-year group, the increase in depth fell short of significance, most likely because of low power.

Taken with the paper, the label for time point translates to: baseline before first vaccination. Vaccinee samples came from UK trials COV001 and COV002, including a single-blind randomized controlled phase 2/3 trial of AZD1222 (ChAdOx1 nCoV-19) in healthy adults. Trial participant PBMC samples were collected at day 0 and day 28 after the second dose for TCRbeta chain sequencing. Sequencing was performed on peripheral blood, taken on day 0 of AZD1222 vaccination. The sequence was collected from an adult in good health. The V and J segments used are TRBV15 and TRBJ1-2; the D gene is perhaps TRBD1, on 5 matching bases. DNA sequence: TGTGCCACCAGCTCATCCAGGGCTATCAACTATGGCTACACCTTC. This sequence encodes CATSSSRAINYGYTF.